This TCR beta chain was captured in a study of T cell responses to AZD1222 COVID-19 vaccine. For the study at large: Pooling was applied to second doses at about 4 or about 12 weeks.

Only in-frame clones appear in the TCRdb table, and some are missing; sequencing was by immunoSEQ multiplex PCR. The sample contains about 110,000 clones, around 76% of which appear only once. Sequenced material: peripheral blood, taken on day 0 of AZD1222 vaccination. The source of this sequence is an adult in good health.

In DNA, the CDR3 is TGTGCCAGCAGCTTAGCGGCAGGGCGAGGGTATGGCTACACCTTC. It encodes CASSLAAGRGYGYTF. This chain connects TRBV7-2 to TRBJ1-2, with D perhaps TRBD1 (5 bases). This CDR3 spans 15 amino acids. Germline lookup yields CDR1 SGHTA and CDR2 FQGNSA. V dropped 0 bases and J dropped 5 bases, with 13 bases sitting between them. Filled out from reference TRBV7-2 and TRBJ1-2, the complete variable domain reads GAGVSQSPSNKVTEKGKDVELRCDPISGHTALYWYRQSLGQGLEFLIYFQGNSAPDKSGLPSDRFSAERTGGSVSTLTIQRTQQEDSAVYLCASSLAAGRGYGYTFGSGTRLTVV.